There are a few counts of the clone carrying this TCR beta chain. The antigen remains unidentified. One end of the junction varies from germline; a read error may be responsible. CDR3 length: 12 amino acids. Germline V gene sequence: CDR1 MDHEN, CDR2 SYDVKM. Expressed TCRB transcripts were sequenced because the isolated RNA had all been reverse transcribed beforehand. An average roughly 3.3 million reads came from naive, central memory and regulatory T cell samples. Repertoires were generated with immunoSEQ multiplex PCR, while TCRdb's copy carries only in-frame clones and drops some. The sample has nearly 350,000 clones, around 8.5% seen once. The data were taken from a study of beta chain features in type 1 diabetes. Notes on the study in general: TCRB rearrangement may or may not be influenced by HLA type; here this remained unresolved. Shorter TCRB CDR3s, moderately but significantly so, were found in Type 1 diabetes patients in all four CD4+ subsets.

Source material: central memory CD4+ T cells from blood. The receptor was isolated from a man aged 30 to 45 with type 1 diabetes. The V gene is TRBV28, the J gene TRBJ2-7; 9 bases match TRBD1. The CDR3 bases are TGTGCCAGCAGTTTAGAAGTGGGACAGGGTGACTTC. It translates to CASSLEVGQGDF.